This paragraph reports one T cell receptor (beta chain). What it recognizes is unknown. All donors were Caucasian adults living in Nashville, Tennessee. The data are from a study of shared clonotypes between healthy human individuals. Study as a whole: For every donor, three CD4 naive, three CD4 memory, two CD8 naive and one CD8 memory plates were used.

Points from the study as a whole: Limited genetic and exposure-history diversity came from having few donors.

CDR3 size: 16 residues. The trim removed 6 bases at V and 5 bases at J, leaving 12 bases unmatched. Germline V gene lookup returns CDR1 MDHEN and CDR2 SYDVKM. Profiling relied on immunoSEQ multiplex PCR, and the TCRdb table lists in-frame clones only, not all of them. The table has about 980,000 clones, over 60% seen once. This sequence originates from a young man in good health. The rearrangement links TRBV28 to TRBJ2-7; 11 nucleotides align to TRBD2. Material for sequencing was memory CD4+ T cells sorted from blood. As for subset: CD45RA-negative fraction. The CDR3 here is CASRYSGGARVNEQYF. The DNA of the CDR3 is TGTGCCAGCAGATATAGCGGGGGGGCCCGTGTGAACGAGCAGTACTTC.